The clone carrying this T cell receptor beta chain was observed many times. Its specificity is unknown. These data originate in a study of T cells in Graves' hyperthyroidism and ophthalmopathy. Whole-study results and caveats: Appearing also in blood were most of the thyroid clonotypes expanded above 0.001. In validation, the model predicted ophthalmopathy. These predictions came a median 6.5 months before onset.

Amplified regions were TCR beta CDR3 sequences from RNA transcripts. The HTBI primer set was used in a first-round RT-PCR of the TCR CDR3. TCRdb re-called the multiplex PCR reads with MiXCR, one entry per CDR3 protein. The table has 350,000 or so distinct CDR3 sequences, over 15% seen once; the top ten hold roughly a sixth. Per germline, CDR1 SQVTM and CDR2 ANQGSEA. This CDR3 is 14 amino acids long. The ends were cut back, 0 bases at V and 6 bases at J, with 14 bases in the middle. The sequenced material came from blood. V is TRBV29-1 and J is TRBJ1-2; D unclear. The sequence was obtained from a woman aged 40 to 50 with Graves' ophthalmopathy. The DNA for the CDR3 is TGCAGCGTTGAAGATAGTGTTCCCCCGGATGGCTACACCTTC. It codes for CSVEDSVPPDGYTF.